This T cell receptor (beta chain) is drawn from a study of human T cells and chemical hapten exposure. On the study more broadly: Small pooled library volume differences mainly caused per-sample TCR yield variation. Findings and caveats of the study: DPC sensitization did not alter TCRs above 1 in 1000 frequency.

Total RNA was extracted from unfractionated whole blood. The library tagged each cDNA molecule with unique molecular identifiers. Original analysis: Samples contained a median of about 96,000 TCRs, with a range of roughly 23,224 to 700,000. TCRdb analysed the 5' RACE reads with MiXCR anew, one entry per CDR3 protein. It is TCRdb's table, rather than the study itself, that gives the V and J calls and clone size. The sample consists of 81,000 or so distinct CDR3 sequences, about 7.7% of them appearing once. In this sample, this clonotype turned up many times. Its antigen remains unidentified. Trimming took 9 bases from V and 7 from J, leaving 10 bases between them. The germline V gene encodes CDR1 WSHSY and CDR2 SAAADI. This CDR3 is 11 amino acids long.

The V call is TRBV10-2, the J call TRBJ2-1, with D uncertain. This clonotype originated in a male donor in good health. The CDR3 nucleotides read TGCGCCAGTCGAACGACTAATGAGCAGTTCTTC. Its translation is CASRTTNEQFF.